A single sample is the source of the 10 T cell receptor beta chains below, sequenced in a study of cytomegalovirus exposure and HLA in healthy donors. PCR involved 60 Vbeta and 13 Jbeta primers. Method: immunoSEQ multiplex PCR; TCRdb's copy keeps in-frame clones and lacks some. The repertoire consists of 140,000 to 150,000 clones, with about 8.9% occurring once and the leading ten covering 1.5% to 2%. Sequencing was done on a sample of PBMCs. These TCRs come from a man aged 45-60 years in good health and CMV-seronegative.

The chain employs TRBV2 and TRBJ2-1, with TRBD2 matching 8 bases. From germline, CDR1 is SNHLY and CDR2 FYNNEI. This CDR3 spans 18 amino acids. Trimming at V came to 4 bases and at J to 3 bases, leaving 14 bases not matched to a gene. For the CDR3, the DNA is TGTGCCAGCAGTGCACGCGGGAGGTCGCGGGGTTTCTACAATGAGCAGTTCTTC. This sequence encodes CASSARGRSRGFYNEQFF.

This clone was picked up a small number of times. This chain uses TRBV5-1 with TRBJ1-2; tentatively, D is TRBD1 (6 bases). The V end was cut by 4 bases, the J end by 6 bases, with 16 bases between. Germline CDR1 is SGHRS and CDR2 is YFSETQ. This CDR3 contains 14 residues. The CDR3, as DNA: TGCGCCAGCAGCGCAATACAGGGTGTAAATGGCTACACCTTC. This gives the protein CASSAIQGVNGYTF.

This clone was recorded a few times. V is TRBV10-3 and J is TRBJ1-2; the D gene is possibly TRBD1 (5 bases). With 6 bases removed from V and 4 bases from J, the gap between germline ends came to 15 bases. This CDR3 region has 14 residues. Germline CDR1 is ENHRY and CDR2 is SYGVKD. The CDR3 nucleotides are TGTGCCATCAGGGGGGATTTGGGACTCTATGGCTACACCTTC. Translated: CAIRGDLGLYGYTF.

The chain employs TRBV7-3 and TRBJ1-2; D perhaps matches TRBD1 (5 bases). Germline V gene lookup returns CDR1 SGHTA and CDR2 FQGTGA. With 1 base removed from V and 6 bases from J, the gap between germline ends came to 12 bases. This CDR3 spans 14 amino acids. As DNA, the CDR3 is TGTGCCAGCAGCTTAAGCCAGGGCGGCGATGGCTACACCTTC. This translates into CASSLSQGGDGYTF.

This clone was recorded a few times. The chain combines TRBV30 with TRBJ2-1, with TRBD1 matching over 8 bases. Germline trimming cut 2 bases from V and 5 bases from J; bases unmatched to any gene: 8. This CDR3 is 15 amino acids long. Germline V gives CDR1 GTSNPN, CDR2 SVGIG (reference sequence). CDR3 sequence: CAWSPRTGWNNEQFF. The CDR3 DNA reads as TGTGCCTGGAGTCCCCGGACAGGGTGGAACAATGAGCAGTTCTTC.

The V call is TRBV10-3, the J call TRBJ1-2; 12 positions match TRBD1. The J segment lost 2 bases and the V segment lost 3 bases, leaving 4 bases of the junction unmatched. This CDR3 contains 16 residues. Germline V gene lookup returns CDR1 ENHRY and CDR2 SYGVKD. The CDR3 here is CAISEGTGGLNYGYTF. In DNA form, the CDR3 reads TGTGCCATCAGTGAAGGGACAGGGGGCCTCAACTATGGCTACACCTTC.

The chain carries TRBV5-1 and TRBJ2-2; TRBD1 is a possible D gene (6 bases). Trimming pared 3 bases from V and 2 bases from J, leaving 8 bases between. The CDR3 length is 14 residues. Germline assignment: CDR1 SGHRS and CDR2 YFSETQ. The chain's CDR3 is CASSSQGNTGELFF. As DNA, the CDR3 is TGCGCCAGCAGCTCACAGGGAAACACCGGGGAGCTGTTTTTT.

The count of this clone is one. V and J are TRBV7-3 and TRBJ2-4; 10 bases align to TRBD2. The germline gives CDR1 SGHTA, CDR2 FQGTGA. V dropped 0 bases and J dropped 6; count of bases not matched to a gene: 2. This CDR3 is built from 15 residues. Here the CDR3 DNA reads TGTGCCAGCAGCTTAACTAGCGGGGGGACAAACATTCAGTACTTC. Residues: CASSLTSGGTNIQYF.

The sample holds a few counts of this clone. J is TRBJ2-2 and V is TRBV6-6; no firm D call. The CDR3 sequence is 14 residues long. The germline V gene encodes CDR1 MNHNY and CDR2 SVGAGI (reference sequence). Trimming left V 7 bases short and J 0 bases short, with 9 bases between. The CDR3 here is CASTYRANTGELFF. In DNA form, the CDR3 reads TGTGCCAGCACCTATCGGGCGAACACCGGGGAGCTGTTTTTT.

This chain connects TRBV2 to TRBJ2-3; maybe TRBD2 (5 bases). Germline assignment: CDR1 SNHLY and CDR2 FYNNEI. The CDR3 consists of 15 residues. V lost 4 bases, J lost 1 base, and 12 bases lay in between. CDR3 DNA: TGTGCCAGCAGTGTCTTCGGACTGGGCACAGATACGCAGTATTTT. This sequence encodes CASSVFGLGTDTQYF.